These 31 T cell receptor beta chains were sequenced from one sample in a study of cytomegalovirus exposure and HLA in healthy donors. The PCR had 60 Vbeta and 13 Jbeta primers. Measured with immunoSEQ multiplex PCR; TCRdb has only the in-frame clones, and not every one. Of a few hundred thousand clones in the sample, 80% were seen once. Sequences were obtained from PBMCs. These receptors originate from a girl aged 2-10 years in good health and CMV-seronegative.

The J gene is TRBJ2-7, the V gene TRBV5-3, with 7 bases matching TRBD1. TRBV5-3 is treated as an ORF (open reading frame) with a function not yet certain. The CDR3 is made up of 15 amino acids. Losses at the gene ends were 1 base for V and 0 bases for J; bases not matched to a gene: 4. The CDR3 DNA follows: TGTGCCAGAAGCTTGAGGGGACAGTTCTCCTACGAGCAGTACTTC. As protein: CARSLRGQFSYEQYF.

The chain joins TRBV4-1 to TRBJ2-5; TRBD2 matches 7 bases. The junction had 6 bases not matched to a gene; V was cut back by 3 bases and J by 2 bases. Germline V gene sequence: CDR1 MGHRA, CDR2 YSYEKL. The CDR3 is 15 residues long. CDR3 coding DNA: TGCGCCAGCAGCCATTCGCCTAGCGGTCAAGAGACCCAGTACTTC. Protein: CASSHSPSGQETQYF.

The V gene is TRBV27, the J gene TRBJ2-7; TRBD1 aligns across 8 bases. Looked up from germline, CDR1 is MNHEY and CDR2 is SMNVEV (reference sequence). The CDR3 extends over 14 amino acids. V lost 3 bases to trimming and J lost 6 bases; unmatched junction nucleotides: 7. This chain's CDR3 is CASSFSQGASEQYF. The CDR3 DNA reads as TGTGCCAGCAGTTTTAGCCAGGGGGCGAGCGAGCAGTACTTC.

The chain employs TRBV28 and TRBJ1-2, with 7 bases lining up with TRBD1. Germline V gene data show CDR1 as MDHEN and CDR2 as SYDVKM. V dropped 6 bases and J dropped 3; count of bases not matched to a gene: 10. The CDR3 contains 15 residues. The CDR3 nucleotides are TGTGCCAGCAGCCCCCCCGAGGGGGCGGACTATGGCTACACCTTC. Protein: CASSPPEGADYGYTF.

This chain joins TRBV19 and TRBJ1-5; 7 nucleotides align to TRBD1. The V gene's germline CDR1 is LNHDA and CDR2 SQIVND (reference sequence). This CDR3 region has 15 residues. The junction had 4 bases not matched to a gene; V was cut back by 1 base and J by 4 bases. The CDR3 nucleotides are TGTGCCAGTAGTATAGTACTCAGGGGGAATCAGCCCCAGCATTTT. Its translation: CASSIVLRGNQPQHF.

The chain joins TRBV5-6 to TRBJ2-4; no clear D gene. V lost 1 base and J 1 base, leaving 9 bases between the germline ends. Per the germline V gene, CDR1 is SGHDT and CDR2 is YYEEEE. The CDR3 is 15 amino acids. CDR3 loop: CASSLTARAKNIQYF. The CDR3 region has the DNA TGTGCCAGCAGCTTGACAGCTCGGGCCAAAAACATTCAGTACTTC.

This sequence joins TRBV5-1 and TRBJ2-3; 7 bases agree with TRBD2. Unmatched junction bases numbered 9, after V lost 5 bases and J lost 3 bases. CDR3 length: 15 amino acids. Germline assignment: CDR1 SGHRS and CDR2 YFSETQ. The CDR3 DNA reads TGCGCCAGCAGTCCCCCAGCGGGGCTAACAGATACGCAGTATTTT. It codes for CASSPPAGLTDTQYF.

V and J are TRBV13 and TRBJ1-1; no clear D gene. V lost 3 bases, J lost 0 bases, and 5 bases lay in between. This CDR3 is built from 13 residues. Germline lookup yields CDR1 PRHDT and CDR2 FYEKMQ (reference sequence). This CDR3 reads CASSLRLNTEAFF. In DNA, the CDR3 is TGTGCCAGCAGCTTGAGATTGAACACTGAAGCTTTCTTT. Looking up the rest from reference TRBV13 and TRBJ1-1 gives the full variable domain: AAGVIQSPRHLIKEKRETATLKCYPIPRHDTVYWYQQGPGQDPQFLISFYEKMQSDKGSIPDRFSAQQFSDYHSELNMSSLELGDSALYFCASSLRLNTEAFFGQGTRLTVV.

This sequence joins TRBV7-9 and TRBJ2-7; D call uncertain. The CDR3 covers 12 residues. The V end was cut by 0 bases, the J end by 7 bases, with 7 bases between. Germline V gives CDR1 SEHNR, CDR2 FQNEAQ (reference sequence). In DNA, the CDR3 is TGTGCCAGCAGCTTAGCATTCGGGGAGCAGTACTTC. It specifies CASSLAFGEQYF. The variable domain in full, with the rest retrieved from reference TRBV7-9 and TRBJ2-7, is DTGVSQNPRHKITKRGQNVTFRCDPISEHNRLYWYRQTLGQGPEFLTYFQNEAQLEKSRLLSDRFSAERPKGSFSTLEIQRTEQGDSAMYLCASSLAFGEQYFGPGTRLTVT.

J is TRBJ2-7 and V is TRBV5-1; 7 bases fit TRBD2. Trimming at V came to 6 bases and at J to 6 bases, leaving 9 bases not matched to a gene. The CDR3 has 13 amino acids. Germline loops: CDR1 SGHRS, CDR2 YFSETQ. This CDR3 reads CASTTAPGGEQYF. CDR3 DNA: TGCGCCAGCACGACGGCGCCGGGGGGCGAGCAGTACTTC.

This clone was counted a few times. The chain joins TRBV6-5 to TRBJ1-6; no clear D gene. This CDR3 has 14 residues. CDR1 MNHEY and CDR2 SVGAGI come from the germline V gene. Between the trimmed V and J ends, which lost 7 bases and 7 bases, there was a span of 14 bases. The chain's CDR3 is CASTLWAGNSPLHF. The CDR3 nucleotides read TGTGCCAGCACCCTTTGGGCGGGAAATTCACCCCTCCACTTT.

The genes are TRBV29-1 and TRBJ2-2, with a weak D call TRBD1 (5 bases). The CDR3 covers 13 residues. The germline V gene encodes CDR1 SQVTM and CDR2 ANQGSEA. V was pared by 2 bases and J by 5 bases, with 9 bases between. The CDR3, as DNA: TGCAGCGTTGAAACAGGTCGGACCGGGGAGCTGTTTTTT. It encodes CSVETGRTGELFF.

This clone was seen just once. The gene calls are TRBV5-5 and TRBJ1-2; a weak D match, TRBD1 (5 bases). Germline CDR1 and CDR2: SGHKS and YYEKEE (reference sequence). Trimming stripped 0 bases from V and 1 base from J, with 10 bases between. This CDR3 contains 15 residues. The CDR3 DNA follows: TGTGCCAGCAGCTTGGCGACAGTTATTAACTATGGCTACACCTTC. It specifies CASSLATVINYGYTF.

The chain uses TRBV29-1 and TRBJ2-1; TRBD2 might be the D (7 bases). The ends were cut back, 3 bases at V and 1 base at J, with 16 bases in the middle. This CDR3 contains 16 residues. Per germline, CDR1 SQVTM and CDR2 ANQGSEA. The DNA of the CDR3 is TGCAGCGTTGAGGGGGGGCTAATGGTGTCCTACAATGAGCAGTTCTTC. Protein: CSVEGGLMVSYNEQFF.

V usage is TRBV9 and J usage is TRBJ2-7; TRBD2 agrees at 7 bases. CDR1 and CDR2 (germline): SGDLS, YYNGEE. The junction had 8 bases not matched to a gene; V was cut back by 2 bases and J by 0 bases. The CDR3 runs to 16 residues. CDR3 sequence reads: CASSVALADPSYEQYF. As DNA, the CDR3 is TGTGCCAGCAGCGTCGCCCTAGCGGACCCCTCCTACGAGCAGTACTTC. Combining the CDR3 with reference TRBV9 and TRBJ2-7 gives the whole variable domain DSGVTQTPKHLITATGQRVTLRCSPRSGDLSVYWYQQSLDQGLQFLIQYYNGEERAKGNILERFSAQQFPDLHSELNLSSLELGDSALYFCASSVALADPSYEQYFGPGTRLTVT.

The rearrangement uses TRBV30 and TRBJ2-1; tentative D call: TRBD2 (5 bases). This CDR3 comprises 12 residues. Germline CDR1 GTSNPN, CDR2 SVGIG (reference sequence). V was cut by 4 bases and J by 6 bases, with 10 bases left in between. The CDR3 bases are TGTGCCTGGACAGGTGGGAGCAATGAGCAGTTCTTC. This codes for CAWTGGSNEQFF.

The rearrangement uses TRBV4-2 and TRBJ2-3, with 10 positions matching TRBD2. After removal of 3 bases from V and 5 bases from J, the junction contained 11 bases not matched to a gene. The CDR3 loop spans 17 amino acids. CDR1 is LGHNA and CDR2 is YNFKEQ in the germline V gene. CDR3 DNA sequence: TGTGCCAGCAGCCACCCCTGGCTAGCGGGAGTTGAAGATACGCAGTATTTT. As protein: CASSHPWLAGVEDTQYF.

The chain combines TRBV10-3 with TRBJ1-5; the match to TRBD1 covers 12 bases. CDR3 size: 15 residues. V gave up 10 bases and J gave up 7 bases; unmatched junction bases: 11. The germline gives CDR1 ENHRY, CDR2 SYGVKD. DNA of the CDR3: TGTGCCACTAGCCCGGGACAGGGGGCCGGGCAGCCCCAGCATTTT. This sequence encodes CATSPGQGAGQPQHF.

The CDR3 here is CASSRTSGVLGTDTQYF. In nucleotides, the CDR3 is TGTGCCAGCAGCCGGACTAGCGGCGTCCTGGGCACAGATACGCAGTATTTT. V gene TRBV7-9 combines with J gene TRBJ2-3, with 10 bases aligning to TRBD2. The J segment lost 1 base and the V segment lost 5 bases, leaving 9 bases of the junction unmatched. Germline loops: CDR1 SEHNR, CDR2 FQNEAQ (reference sequence). The CDR3 contains 17 residues.

The CDR3 reads CASSLAAGDRGYGYTF. CDR3 DNA sequence: TGTGCCAGCAGCTTGGCGGCAGGGGACCGGGGCTATGGCTACACCTTC. The chain combines TRBV5-4 with TRBJ1-2; a possible D gene is TRBD1 (6 bases). Germline values: CDR1 SGHNT, CDR2 YYREEE (reference sequence). This CDR3 is built from 16 residues. Trimming took off 0 bases at V and 4 bases at J, with 16 bases between the two ends.

This chain joins TRBV28 and TRBJ1-4; no firm D call. V was clipped by 7 bases and J by 8 bases, with 17 bases between them. This CDR3 contains 14 residues. The germline V gene encodes CDR1 MDHEN and CDR2 SYDVKM. As DNA, the CDR3 is TGTGCCAGCAACCGTCAGGAGGAAGGCGAAAAACTGTTTTTT. Translation: CASNRQEEGEKLFF.

The chain couples TRBV27 to TRBJ1-6; possibly TRBD1 for D (5 bases). Germline V gene lookup returns CDR1 MNHEY and CDR2 SMNVEV (reference sequence). Trimming left V 8 bases short and J 2 bases short, with 10 bases between. This CDR3 is 14 amino acids long. Written as DNA, the CDR3 is TGTGCCAGCCGCGGGGGAACCTATAATTCACCCCTCCACTTT. Its protein is CASRGGTYNSPLHF.

This sequence joins TRBV5-5 and TRBJ1-2, with TRBD1 matching 7 bases. The V gene's germline CDR1 is SGHKS and CDR2 YYEKEE (reference sequence). This CDR3 spans 16 amino acids. Losses at the gene ends were 4 bases for V and 8 bases for J; bases not matched to a gene: 17. The CDR3 reads CASSPIQDRDLSGYTF. For the CDR3, the DNA is TGTGCCAGCAGCCCCATCCAAGACAGGGACCTTTCCGGCTACACCTTC.

This clone has only one observation. The chain recombines TRBV15 with TRBJ2-3; 7 bases are shared with TRBD2. This CDR3 is 16 amino acids long. Per the germline V gene, CDR1 is LNHNV and CDR2 is YYDKDF (reference sequence). With V trimmed by 3 bases and J by 6 bases, 12 bases remained unmatched. This CDR3 reads CATSSEIAGLRDTQYF. The CDR3 coding sequence is TGTGCCACCAGCAGTGAAATAGCGGGCCTGCGGGATACGCAGTATTTT.

This clone was recorded only once. One junction end disagrees with the germline gene, perhaps due to a read error. The gene calls are TRBV7-9 and TRBJ1-1; D call uncertain. The germline V gene has CDR1 SEHNR and CDR2 FQNEAQ (reference sequence). CDR3 size: 16 residues. The CDR3 sequence: CSSRRWAQKIWTEAFF. CDR3 DNA: TGTTCCAGCAGACGTTGGGCTCAGAAAATCTGGACTGAAGCTTTCTTT.

This rearrangement joins TRBV2 to TRBJ2-7; D is perhaps TRBD1 (6 bases). The CDR3 extends over 13 amino acids. V lost 6 bases and J 3 bases, leaving 12 bases between the germline ends. In germline, CDR1 is SNHLY, CDR2 FYNNEI. The CDR3 protein is CASSYRDGYEQYF. CDR3 in DNA: TGTGCCAGCAGCTACAGGGATGGCTACGAGCAGTACTTC.

V is TRBV7-2 and J is TRBJ1-5, with D uncertain. Trimming left V 4 bases short and J 6 bases short, with 13 bases between. Germline V CDR1 and CDR2: SGHTA, FQGNSA. CDR3 length: 14 residues. The CDR3 region has the DNA TGTGCCAGCAGCTCCGGAGGGCCCGGTCAGCCCCAGCATTTT. Its translation: CASSSGGPGQPQHF. The full variable domain, completed using reference TRBV7-2 and TRBJ1-5, is GAGVSQSPSNKVTEKGKDVELRCDPISGHTALYWYRQSLGQGLEFLIYFQGNSAPDKSGLPSDRFSAERTGGSVSTLTIQRTQQEDSAVYLCASSSGGPGQPQHFGDGTRLSIL.

In its sample, this clone was seen a few times. The chain recombines TRBV10-3 with TRBJ2-7, with D perhaps matching TRBD1 (6 bases). This CDR3 has 19 residues. V dropped 4 bases and J dropped 2 bases, with 27 bases sitting between them. Germline V lookup: CDR1 ENHRY, CDR2 SYGVKD. In DNA form, the CDR3 reads TGTGCCATCAGTGGCAAAAACAGGGTTATGTTCACGGCCCCCTACGAGCAGTACTTC. Its translation: CAISGKNRVMFTAPYEQYF.

The J gene is TRBJ2-1, the V gene TRBV6-1, with D perhaps TRBD1 (5 bases). Germline CDR1 MNHNS, CDR2 SASEGT. With 9 bases removed from V and 5 bases from J, the gap between germline ends came to 20 bases. The CDR3 runs 15 residues. CDR3 DNA sequence: TGTGCCAGTTCAAAGGGGAACCCGAAGGACAATGAGCAGTTCTTC. It specifies CASSKGNPKDNEQFF.

As for this clone: The conserved phenylalanine or tryptophan normally closing the CDR3 is absent here, so this likely arose from a read error. No DNA is shown, since the ends of the CDR3 on it are uncertain; the CDR3 is the one TCRdb lists. The V and J genes are TRBV5-4 and TRBJ1-2. Germline CDR1 reads SGHNT; CDR2 reads YYREEE (reference sequence). The length of the CDR3 is 15 amino acids, counting both ends. CDR3 residues: CASSGIGLGGAVQVV.

The rearrangement uses TRBV29-1 and TRBJ1-1; 7 bases are shared with TRBD1. V gave up 6 bases and J gave up 7 bases; unmatched junction bases: 5. Germline V gene lookup returns CDR1 SQVTM and CDR2 ANQGSEA. The CDR3 is 11 residues long. DNA for the CDR3: TGCAGCGTAGACCGACAGGGTGAAGCTTTCTTT. Its translation: CSVDRQGEAFF.